Listed below are T cell receptor beta chains from one sample, sequenced in a study of blood T cells in healthy people across ages. TCRdb re-called the 5' RACE reads with MiXCR, one entry per CDR3 protein. The sample gives about 640,000 distinct CDR3 sequences, approximately 30% of which show up once; 15% to 18% is in the top ten. Sequenced material: blood. The receptors come from an elderly woman in good health. CDR3s include the opening cysteine and the closing phenylalanine or tryptophan. The D gene is left open where the match is weak. Size tells how often a clone was seen (once, few, many) or the class of an expanded clone, and some rows leave it out.

TRBV14	TRBJ2-3	19	.	.	CASNVTGQGGLARIDTQYF	TGTGCCAGCAACGTTACGGGACAGGGGGGACTAGCGAGAATAGATACGCAGTATTTT
TRBV6-5	TRBJ1-2	14	many	.	CASSRGGGTYGYTF	TGTGCCAGCAGTCGCGGGGGGGGGACCTATGGCTACACCTTC
TRBV4-2	TRBJ2-3	17	many	TRBD2	CASSPNSGGTFTDTQYF	TGTGCCAGCAGCCCAAATAGCGGGGGAACATTCACAGATACGCAGTATTTT
TRBV7-2	TRBJ2-1	15	many	TRBD2	CASSQTSGVNNEQFF	TGTGCCAGCAGCCAGACTAGCGGGGTGAACAATGAGCAGTTCTTC
TRBV20-1	TRBJ2-3	16	many	.	CSARPNRGGSTDTQYF	TGCAGTGCTAGGCCTAACAGGGGGGGTAGCACAGATACGCAGTATTTT
TRBV4-2	TRBJ2-3	16	few	.	CASSQEAGLLTDTQYF	TGTGCCAGCAGCCAGGAGGCAGGGCTGCTCACAGATACGCAGTATTTT
TRBV7-2	TRBJ2-5	14	.	.	CASSPLDSSLGQYF	TGTGCCAGCAGCCCTTTAGACAGTTCCCTCGGGCAGTACTTC
TRBV9	TRBJ2-7	15	.	TRBD2	CASSAIGGGNNEQYF	TGTGCCAGCAGCGCTATCGGGGGGGGTAACAATGAGCAGTACTTC
TRBV2	TRBJ2-7	14	many	.	CASTSAGYSYEQYF	TGTGCCAGCACCTCAGCGGGTTACTCCTACGAGCAGTACTTC
TRBV15	TRBJ1-3	14	.	.	CATSSGGSGNTIYF	TGTGCCACCAGCAGCGGGGGCTCTGGAAACACCATATATTTT
TRBV20-1	TRBJ2-7	15	.	TRBD2	CSVQRASGVLYEQYF	TGCAGTGTCCAGAGGGCTAGCGGGGTCCTCTACGAGCAGTACTTC
TRBV12-3/TRBV12-4	TRBJ2-3	15	many	TRBD2	CASSFGRGTTDTQYF	TGTGCCAGCAGTTTTGGGCGGGGGACCACAGATACGCAGTATTTT
TRBV15	TRBJ2-7	16	.	.	CATSRVKGPGLYEQYF	TGTGCCACCAGCAGAGTCAAGGGGCCCGGTCTCTACGAGCAGTACTTC
TRBV7-2	TRBJ1-5	16	many	.	CASSLGTGHSNQPQHF	TGTGCCAGCAGCTTGGGGACCGGCCATAGCAATCAGCCCCAGCATTTT
TRBV7-2	TRBJ2-5	17	many	TRBD1	CASSLRTGGEYGETQYF	TGTGCCAGCAGCTTACGGACAGGGGGCGAGTATGGAGAGACCCAGTACTTC
TRBV9	TRBJ2-5	14	many	.	CASSATWLGETQYF	TGTGCCAGCAGCGCCACATGGTTGGGGGAGACCCAGTACTTC
TRBV6-6	TRBJ2-2	15	few	TRBD1	CASSYTGVHTGELFF	TGTGCCAGCAGTTACACAGGGGTGCACACCGGGGAGCTGTTTTTT
TRBV10-3	TRBJ2-5	12	many	.	CAISERGETQYF	TGTGCCATCAGTGAGCGAGGGGAGACCCAGTACTTC
TRBV7-2	TRBJ1-1	14	.	.	CASGELRKTTEAFF	TGTGCCAGCGGGGAACTTAGGAAGACCACTGAAGCTTTCTTT
TRBV7-9	TRBJ1-3	15	.	TRBD1	CASSLQGGVGNTIYF	TGTGCCAGCAGCTTACAGGGGGGCGTCGGAAACACCATATATTTT
TRBV30	TRBJ1-1	14	.	TRBD1	CAWRWTGGNTEAFF	TGTGCCTGGCGTTGGACAGGAGGGAACACTGAAGCTTTCTTT
TRBV3-1	TRBJ2-3	16	many	.	CASSQGRGAGRDTQYF	TGTGCCAGCAGCCAAGGTCGGGGGGCGGGTAGAGATACGCAGTATTTT
TRBV20-1	TRBJ2-3	17	many	TRBD2	CSARPYGSGGAKDTQYF	TGCAGTGCTAGACCCTACGGGTCGGGGGGGGCGAAGGATACGCAGTATTTT
TRBV5-6	TRBJ2-7	17	many	.	CASSLVRGSRKADEQYF	TGTGCCAGCAGCTTGGTCCGTGGTTCCCGAAAAGCGGACGAGCAGTACTTC
TRBV7-9	TRBJ1-5	14	.	.	CASSLGGDAAPQHF	TGTGCCAGCAGCTTAGGAGGAGATGCGGCGCCCCAGCATTTT